Within the sample, the clone carrying this TCR beta chain is medium-sized. Antigen specificity is unknown. CDR1 and CDR2 (germline): SEHNR, FQNEAQ (reference sequence). The CDR3 is made up of 15 amino acids. Trimming left V 1 base short and J 1 base short, with 10 bases between. The sample originates from a study of somatic mutations in cytotoxic T cells in rheumatoid arthritis. Turning to the study itself: Patient blood (roughly 30 ml EDTA) was collected right after diagnosis, preceding any treatment. Study-wide results and limits: CD8+ T-cell clonality showed no significant difference between rheumatoid arthritis patients and age-matched healthy controls.

Original processing methods: Matches to published virus-specific TCRB sequences were rare among patient CD8+ clones larger than 1%. TCRdb's table, derived via immunoSEQ multiplex PCR, lists solely in-frame clones and lacks some. The DNA was the basis for D and trimming; V, J and clone size are from that table. The sample yields 14,000 or so clones, around 70% seen once. After CD4+ and CD8+ cells were isolated by positive magnetic bead selection, their purity was checked by flow cytometry. This TCR came from an adult with rheumatoid arthritis. The chain uses TRBV7-9 and TRBJ1-2; D ambiguous. The material sequenced was CD8+ T cells sorted from blood. This CDR3 reads CASSLGYSFNYGYTF. CDR3 nucleotides: TGTGCCAGCAGCTTAGGCTACAGTTTTAACTATGGCTACACCTTC.